This T cell receptor (beta chain) came from a study of monozygotic twins with inflammatory bowel disease. Study findings and constraints: Immunosuppressive treatments differing between patients may have added repertoire variability.

The cDNA of both the TCRalpha and TCRbeta chains was subjected to two nested PCRs of around 15 and 10 cycles. From its re-call of the 5' RACE reads, TCRdb lists each CDR3 protein once, without DNA. The sample table sets out around 450,000 distinct CDR3 sequences. The V gene's germline CDR1 is SGDLS and CDR2 YYNGEE. The CDR3 covers 16 residues. Per donor there was one draw, yielding a blood sample of roughly 2.7 ml. Points on this clonotype: Its antigen is undetermined.

V gene TRBV9 combines with J gene TRBJ2-7; the TCRdb call, TRBD1, lacks DNA for checking. The specimen sequenced was blood. This TCR was recovered from a human donor with ulcerative colitis or Crohn's disease, or a healthy co-twin of an affected twin (not recorded which). This CDR3 is CASSVGTGRGFYEQYF. The whole variable domain, remainder taken from reference TRBV9 and TRBJ2-7, is DSGVTQTPKHLITATGQRVTLRCSPRSGDLSVYWYQQSLDQGLQFLIQYYNGEERAKGNILERFSAQQFPDLHSELNLSSLELGDSALYFCASSVGTGRGFYEQYFGPGTRLTVT.